The rows below give T cell receptor beta chains drawn from one sample of a study of Ad26.COV2.S vaccination and SARS-CoV-2 variants. Generated by immunoSEQ multiplex PCR, the TCRdb table keeps only in-frame clones and is missing some. The sample includes hundreds of thousands of clones, more than 80% of them seen just once. The material was peripheral blood, obtained in a trial of Ad26.COV2.S vaccine versus placebo. These receptors all stem from a person aged 18-60 years who received the Ad26.COV2.S COVID-19 vaccine or a placebo. CDR3s include the opening cysteine and the closing phenylalanine or tryptophan. The D gene is left open where the match is weak.

D,J,V,CDR3,DNA
.,TRBJ1-1,TRBV7-2,CASSPGWAEAFF,TGTGCCAGCAGCCCTGGGTGGGCTGAAGCTTTCTTT
.,TRBJ2-5,TRBV15,CATSTARWQETQYF,TGTGCCACCAGCACAGCTAGGTGGCAAGAGACCCAGTACTTC
.,TRBJ2-2,TRBV6-5,CASRRGRNTGELFF,TGTGCCAGCAGGCGGGGACGGAACACCGGGGAGCTGTTTTTT
TRBD2,TRBJ2-2,TRBV3-1/TRBV3-2,CASSRAGGGPLTGELFF,TGTGCCAGCAGCAGGGCGGGAGGGGGCCCTTTGACCGGGGAGCTGTTTTTT
TRBD2,TRBJ2-7,TRBV3-1/TRBV3-2,CASSQRGSGAYEQYF,TGTGCCAGCAGCCAACGCGGGAGTGGGGCTTACGAGCAGTACTTC
.,TRBJ2-5,TRBV7-9,CASSLSLAQETQYF,TGTGCCAGCAGCTTAAGCCTAGCCCAAGAGACCCAGTACTTC
TRBD2,TRBJ2-3,TRBV7-2,CASSLSGGPADTQYF,TGTGCCAGCAGCTTATCGGGGGGGCCAGCTGATACGCAGTATTTT
TRBD1,TRBJ2-1,TRBV11-3,CASSLEARQGRVQRDEQFF,TGTGCCAGCAGCTTAGAGGCCCGACAGGGGAGAGTACAAAGGGATGAGCAGTTCTTC
.,TRBJ1-2,TRBV3-1/TRBV3-2,CASSQEQKSYGYTF,TGTGCCAGCAGCCAAGAACAGAAGAGCTATGGCTACACCTTC
.,TRBJ2-1,TRBV27,CASSGGYNEQFF,TGTGCCAGCAGTGGCGGGTACAATGAGCAGTTCTTC
.,TRBJ2-3,TRBV24-1,CATRGGAGGLATQYF,TGTGCCACCAGGGGTGGTGCAGGGGGGTTAGCTACGCAGTATTTT
.,TRBJ1-1,TRBV7-9,CASSPGPMNTEAFF,TGTGCCAGCAGCCCAGGACCCATGAACACTGAAGCTTTCTTT
.,TRBJ1-6,TRBV11-2,CASSSLQGPYSPLHF,TGTGCCAGCAGCTCTCTACAGGGCCCCTATTCACCCCTCCACTTT
.,TRBJ1-1,TRBV12-3/TRBV12-4,CASSLQPTEAFF,TGTGCCAGCAGTTTGCAACCCACTGAAGCTTTCTTT
TRBD1,TRBJ2-1,TRBV29-1,CSVNRGNEQFF,TGCAGCGTTAACAGGGGTAATGAGCAGTTCTTC
.,TRBJ2-1,TRBV6-6,CASSRLQGAGSYNEQFF,TGTGCCAGCAGTCGCCTCCAGGGAGCGGGTTCCTACAATGAGCAGTTCTTC